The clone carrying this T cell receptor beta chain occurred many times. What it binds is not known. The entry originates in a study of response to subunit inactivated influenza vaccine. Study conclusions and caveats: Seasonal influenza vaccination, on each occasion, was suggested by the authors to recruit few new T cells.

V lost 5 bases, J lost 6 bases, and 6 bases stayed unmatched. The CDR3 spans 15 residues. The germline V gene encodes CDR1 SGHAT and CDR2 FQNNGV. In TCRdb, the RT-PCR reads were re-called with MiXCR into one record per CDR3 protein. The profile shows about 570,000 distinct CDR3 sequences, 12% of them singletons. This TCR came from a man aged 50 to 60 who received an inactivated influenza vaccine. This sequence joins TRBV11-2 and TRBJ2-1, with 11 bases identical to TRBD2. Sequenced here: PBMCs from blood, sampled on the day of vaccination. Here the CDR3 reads CASSITSGGGNEQFF. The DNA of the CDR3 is TGTGCCAGCAGCATTACTAGCGGGGGAGGCAATGAGCAGTTCTTC.